This TCR beta chain comes out of a study of cytomegalovirus exposure and HLA in healthy donors. Study-level findings and limits: Donors were assumed by presence/absence analyses to have roughly uniform sequencing depth. Associated with cytomegalovirus, according to the listing, were about 160 TCR beta chains. Solely CMV serostatus was available to characterize immune exposure.

PCR was performed using 60 Vbeta and 13 Jbeta primers. TCRdb's copy holds only in-frame clones and misses some; the assay was immunoSEQ multiplex PCR. The sample carries some 180,000 clones, more than 75% recorded once. This cohort consisted of healthy bone marrow donors. A remark on this clone: The antigen is undetermined.

This CDR3 is built from 14 residues. The germline V and J ends were trimmed by 1 base and 6 bases, with 10 bases remaining between them. Germline lookup yields CDR1 SEHNR and CDR2 FQNEAQ (reference sequence). The chain carries TRBV7-9 and TRBJ2-1, with D maybe TRBD2 (5 bases). The receptor comes from a girl less than two years old in good health and CMV-seronegative. Sequencing was performed on PBMCs. CDR3 coding DNA: TGTGCCAGCAGCTTAGAGGCCCTAGCCAATGAGCAGTTCTTC. Protein product: CASSLEALANEQFF.